Below, one TCR beta chain is given with its context. Its antigen remains unknown. The repertoire was sequenced with immunoSEQ multiplex PCR; TCRdb's copy has only in-frame clones and lacks some. Here the sample spans 150,000 or so clones, 79% being singletons. This entry belongs to a study of cytotoxic CD8 clonotypes in ibrutinib-treated CLL. On the study more broadly: Among patients, around 25 responded partially and 2 completely; 14 then stayed remitted and around 12 progressed after median about 68 months. On average, each sample had about 250,000 productive templates and 96,000 or so productive rearrangements. General study results and limits: Patients showed higher baseline clonality than age-matched healthy donors, and it tracked circulating CD8+ T-cell counts. Clonality was higher at ibrutinib response and returned toward baseline at progression.

The TCR was taken from a human donor with chronic lymphocytic leukemia. The starting material was PBMCs, obtained after 12 months of ibrutinib treatment.

CDR3 sequence: CASSLGAGIYSNQPQHF. CDR3 bases: TGTGCCAGCAGTTTGGGGGCGGGGATTTATAGCAATCAGCCCCAGCATTTT. This chain connects TRBV28 to TRBJ1-5, with D maybe TRBD1 (6 bases). Germline V lookup: CDR1 MDHEN, CDR2 SYDVKM. CDR3 size: 17 residues. V gave up 3 bases and J gave up 0 bases, with 15 bases separating them.